The 7 T cell receptor beta chains in this list originate from one sample, sequenced in a study of shared clonotypes between healthy human individuals. The repertoire was sequenced with immunoSEQ multiplex PCR; TCRdb's copy has only in-frame clones and lacks some. The table records roughly 680,000 clones, 72% of them present only once. The sample was memory CD4+ T cells sorted from blood. Subset noted: CD45RA-negative fraction. These receptors were collected from a woman in her 30s in good health.

The V call is TRBV10-3, the J call TRBJ1-1; D may be TRBD1 (6 bases). Germline V gene sequence: CDR1 ENHRY, CDR2 SYGVKD. The V end was cut by 8 bases, the J end by 5 bases, with 15 bases between. This CDR3 region has 13 residues. The DNA for the CDR3 is TGTGCCATCTCCCCTGGGGGCTTAACTGAAGCTTTCTTT. Encoded protein: CAISPGGLTEAFF.

This chain joins TRBV4-1 and TRBJ2-1, with a tentative D call TRBD2 (5 bases). Trimming removed 2 bases from V and 9 bases from J, with 26 bases in between. Germline CDR1 is MGHRA and CDR2 is YSYEKL. CDR3 length: 18 amino acids. CDR3 DNA sequence: TGCGCCAGCAGCCAACTACGCCTGCTCACCCTAGCCCGGGGTGAGCAGTTCTTC. Protein product: CASSQLRLLTLARGEQFF.

The V and J genes are TRBV11-3 and TRBJ2-7; TRBD2 is a possible D gene (6 bases). V lost 3 bases and J lost 2, with 8 bases in between. The CDR3 is 13 residues long. CDR1 SGHNT and CDR2 YENEEA come from the germline V gene. The CDR3 DNA sequence: TGTGCCAGCAGCTTCATAGCGGCCTACGAGCAGTACTTC. Translated: CASSFIAAYEQYF.

The chain employs TRBV5-8 and TRBJ1-5, with 8 positions matching TRBD1. The germline V gene encodes CDR1 SGHTS and CDR2 YDEGEE. This CDR3 is 14 amino acids long. The J segment lost 6 bases and the V segment lost 4 bases, leaving 6 bases of the junction unmatched. The CDR3: CASSPRQGSQPQHF. CDR3 DNA: TGTGCCAGCAGCCCCAGACAGGGGAGTCAGCCCCAGCATTTT.

V usage is TRBV5-4 and J usage is TRBJ2-5, with 10 bases identical to TRBD2. The CDR3 runs to 16 residues. The J segment lost 4 bases and the V segment lost 4 bases, leaving 10 bases of the junction unmatched. CDR1 and CDR2 from the germline V gene are SGHNT and YYREEE (reference sequence). Written as DNA, the CDR3 is TGTGCCAGCAGCCCTGCTCCGTCTAGCGGGAGAGAGACCCAGTACTTC. Its protein is CASSPAPSSGRETQYF.

V gene TRBV19 combines with J gene TRBJ2-1; perhaps TRBD2 as D (6 bases). Germline CDR1 LNHDA, CDR2 SQIVND (reference sequence). Trimming cost V 9 bases and J 0 bases, with 6 bases left between them. This CDR3 is 12 amino acids long. CDR3 sequence (DNA): TGTGCCAGCGGGGGCTCCTACAATGAGCAGTTCTTC. This translates into CASGGSYNEQFF.

V usage is TRBV11-2 and J usage is TRBJ2-3, with a tentative D call TRBD2 (5 bases). From germline, CDR1 is SGHAT and CDR2 FQNNGV. The V and J ends lost 5 bases and 4 bases respectively, with 19 bases between them. The CDR3 runs 16 residues. The CDR3 sequence is CASSPGKAATADTQYF. CDR3 DNA sequence: TGTGCCAGCAGCCCCGGGAAGGCAGCGACGGCAGATACGCAGTATTTT.